A selection of T cell receptor beta chains follows, all from one sample in a study of blood T cell repertoires in COVID-19. Some clones are missing from TCRdb's copy, which holds only in-frame ones; the method was immunoSEQ multiplex PCR. In the table there are under 150,000 clones, around 85% of which are singletons. The sample consisted of peripheral blood. The receptors derive from a human donor in a cohort sampled during active COVID-19. Both conserved end residues are part of each CDR3. The order of the fields is J gene, D gene, V gene, clone size, CDR3 DNA, CDR3 protein. The D gene is left open where the match is weak. Size is stated for part of the rows, as once, few or many counts, or as a class when the clone is expanded.

j_gene: TRBJ1-2; d_gene: TRBD1; v_gene: TRBV9; abundance: .; CDR3nt: TGTGCCAGCAGCCCGGGACAGGCCGAAGTCAGTAGCGTTGGCTACACCTTC; CDR3aa: CASSPGQAEVSSVGYTF
j_gene: TRBJ2-1; d_gene: TRBD1; v_gene: TRBV9; abundance: .; CDR3nt: TGTGCCAGCAGCCTCCGGGACAGCACCTACAATGAGCAGTTCTTC; CDR3aa: CASSLRDSTYNEQFF
j_gene: TRBJ1-6; d_gene: .; v_gene: TRBV2; abundance: .; CDR3nt: TGTGCCAGCAGCGAGGACAGAGTAAATTCACCCCTCCACTTT; CDR3aa: CASSEDRVNSPLHF
j_gene: TRBJ1-2; d_gene: .; v_gene: TRBV18; abundance: few; CDR3nt: TGTGCCAGCTCACCGGACAGTCGGTTCGACTATGGCTACACCTTC; CDR3aa: CASSPDSRFDYGYTF
j_gene: TRBJ1-2; d_gene: .; v_gene: TRBV19; abundance: .; CDR3nt: TGTGCCAGGCCCTTCCGGGACACTAACTATGGCTACACCTTC; CDR3aa: CARPFRDTNYGYTF
j_gene: TRBJ1-6; d_gene: .; v_gene: TRBV6-6; abundance: .; CDR3nt: TGTGCCAGCAGTTACACCCGCCCGGGGACCCTCCACTTT; CDR3aa: CASSYTRPGTLHF
j_gene: TRBJ2-2; d_gene: TRBD2; v_gene: TRBV9; abundance: .; CDR3nt: TGTGCCAGCAGCGTAGCTACTAGCGGAGGCACCGGGGAGCTGTTTTTT; CDR3aa: CASSVATSGGTGELFF
j_gene: TRBJ1-1; d_gene: TRBD1; v_gene: TRBV2; abundance: .; CDR3nt: TGTGCCAGCAGGAGAGGGACAGGGAGTTCTGAAGCTTTCTTT; CDR3aa: CASRRGTGSSEAFF
j_gene: TRBJ2-5; d_gene: TRBD2; v_gene: TRBV7-3; abundance: once; CDR3nt: TGTGCCAGCAGCGAAAGCGGGGGGCCCCCCCAGTACTTC; CDR3aa: CASSESGGPPQYF
j_gene: TRBJ1-1; d_gene: .; v_gene: TRBV4-3; abundance: .; CDR3nt: TGCGCCAGCAGCCAAGGAATTCAGGGAACTGAAGCTTTCTTT; CDR3aa: CASSQGIQGTEAFF
j_gene: TRBJ2-7; d_gene: TRBD1; v_gene: TRBV5-1; abundance: .; CDR3nt: TGCGCCAGCAGCTTGGAGGGGGCGTACGAGCAGTACTTC; CDR3aa: CASSLEGAYEQYF
j_gene: TRBJ2-2; d_gene: .; v_gene: TRBV6-4; abundance: .; CDR3nt: TGTGCCAGCAGTAAAGAGGCCACCGGGGAGCTGTTTTTT; CDR3aa: CASSKEATGELFF
j_gene: TRBJ1-1; d_gene: .; v_gene: TRBV6-5; abundance: few; CDR3nt: TGTGCCAGCCACTCTAGGGGCAAGGCCACTGAAGCTTTCTTT; CDR3aa: CASHSRGKATEAFF
j_gene: TRBJ2-1; d_gene: TRBD2; v_gene: TRBV9; abundance: .; CDR3nt: TGTGCCAGCAGCGTAGCCCAGCGGGAGTACAATGAGCAGTTCTTC; CDR3aa: CASSVAQREYNEQFF
j_gene: TRBJ1-1; d_gene: .; v_gene: TRBV19; abundance: .; CDR3nt: TGTGCCAGTAGTATGATAGGGGGCACTGAAGCTTTCTTT; CDR3aa: CASSMIGGTEAFF
j_gene: TRBJ1-3; d_gene: .; v_gene: TRBV6-5; abundance: few; CDR3nt: TGTGCCAGCAGTCCCGACACTGCCTCTGGAAACACCATATATTTT; CDR3aa: CASSPDTASGNTIYF
j_gene: TRBJ2-3; d_gene: .; v_gene: TRBV9; abundance: .; CDR3nt: TGTGCCAGCAGCGTAGAAATACAGGGCCCAGATACGCAGTATTTT; CDR3aa: CASSVEIQGPDTQYF
j_gene: TRBJ2-1; d_gene: TRBD2; v_gene: TRBV5-1; abundance: once; CDR3nt: TGCGCCAGCAGCTCGGGACTTACTAGCGGGCCCAACAATGAGCAGTTCTTC; CDR3aa: CASSSGLTSGPNNEQFF
j_gene: TRBJ1-3; d_gene: TRBD1; v_gene: TRBV30; abundance: .; CDR3nt: TGTGCCTGGAGCCGTGACAGGGCGAGCTCTGGAAACACCATATATTTT; CDR3aa: CAWSRDRASSGNTIYF
j_gene: TRBJ1-1; d_gene: .; v_gene: TRBV3-1/TRBV3-2; abundance: many; CDR3nt: TGTGCCAGCAGCGACACCATGAACACTGAAGCTTTCTTT; CDR3aa: CASSDTMNTEAFF
j_gene: TRBJ1-6; d_gene: .; v_gene: TRBV14; abundance: .; CDR3nt: TGTGCCAGCAGCCGAGTGGATTCACCCCTCCACTTT; CDR3aa: CASSRVDSPLHF
j_gene: TRBJ2-1; d_gene: .; v_gene: TRBV5-4; abundance: .; CDR3nt: TGTGCCAGCAGCTTGAGAAACCAGGGCAATGAGCAGTTCTTC; CDR3aa: CASSLRNQGNEQFF
j_gene: TRBJ2-3; d_gene: .; v_gene: TRBV4-1; abundance: .; CDR3nt: TGCGCCAGCAGCCGAGAGGGGGGACGGGGGGCATGGACAGATACGCAGTATTTT; CDR3aa: CASSREGGRGAWTDTQYF
j_gene: TRBJ2-1; d_gene: TRBD1; v_gene: TRBV4-1; abundance: .; CDR3nt: TGCGCCAGCAGCCAAGATGGACAGGGGGACAATGAGCAGTTCTTC; CDR3aa: CASSQDGQGDNEQFF
j_gene: TRBJ2-5; d_gene: .; v_gene: TRBV11-2; abundance: .; CDR3nt: TGTGCCAGCAGCTTCAAGGGGCCCCAAGAGACCCAGTACTTC; CDR3aa: CASSFKGPQETQYF
j_gene: TRBJ1-1; d_gene: .; v_gene: TRBV6-5; abundance: .; CDR3nt: TGTGCCAGCAGTTACTCGATACAGAATACTGAAGCTTTCTTT; CDR3aa: CASSYSIQNTEAFF
j_gene: TRBJ2-5; d_gene: TRBD2; v_gene: TRBV7-9; abundance: .; CDR3nt: TGTGCCAGCAGCCGATGGCGGGAGGGCGGGGAGACCCAGTACTTC; CDR3aa: CASSRWREGGETQYF
j_gene: TRBJ1-6; d_gene: .; v_gene: TRBV7-8; abundance: once; CDR3nt: TGTGCCAGCAGCCTTAACTATAATTCACCCCTCCACTTT; CDR3aa: CASSLNYNSPLHF
j_gene: TRBJ2-1; d_gene: TRBD2; v_gene: TRBV10-3; abundance: .; CDR3nt: TGTGCCACCACGGGACTAGCGCACAATGAGCAGTTCTTC; CDR3aa: CATTGLAHNEQFF
j_gene: TRBJ2-7; d_gene: .; v_gene: TRBV7-2; abundance: .; CDR3nt: TGTGCCAGCAGCTCCCTCTCCTACGAGCAGTACTTC; CDR3aa: CASSSLSYEQYF
j_gene: TRBJ2-5; d_gene: .; v_gene: TRBV7-2; abundance: .; CDR3nt: TGTGCCAGCAGCTTAGCTGTCGGGGAAGAGACCCAGTACTTC; CDR3aa: CASSLAVGEETQYF
j_gene: TRBJ1-1; d_gene: .; v_gene: TRBV5-4; abundance: .; CDR3nt: TGTGCCAGCAGCTTATTGAAGTCCGACGCTAGCGCTGAAGCTTTCTTT; CDR3aa: CASSLLKSDASAEAFF
j_gene: TRBJ1-4; d_gene: .; v_gene: TRBV12-3/TRBV12-4; abundance: .; CDR3nt: TGTGCCAGCAGTTTAAGTGTCCCCGGGGAACTGTTTTTT; CDR3aa: CASSLSVPGELFF
j_gene: TRBJ1-2; d_gene: .; v_gene: TRBV7-8; abundance: once; CDR3nt: TGTGCCAGCAGCTTATCCGGGACTTCTCACTATGGCTACACCTTC; CDR3aa: CASSLSGTSHYGYTF
j_gene: TRBJ2-2; d_gene: TRBD2; v_gene: TRBV10-2; abundance: .; CDR3nt: TGCGCCACCCCCCGACTAGCGGGTCCGCCTAACACCGGGGAGCTGTTTTTT; CDR3aa: CATPRLAGPPNTGELFF
j_gene: TRBJ2-1; d_gene: .; v_gene: TRBV5-1; abundance: .; CDR3nt: TGCGCCAGCAGCTATTTAGGGGCCCCCTCCTCCTACAATGAGCAGTTCTTC; CDR3aa: CASSYLGAPSSYNEQFF